A selection of T cell receptor beta chains follows, all from one sample in a study of T and B cells in COVID-19 patients. One entry per CDR3 protein results from TCRdb running MiXCR on the multiplex PCR reads. The sample has fewer than 15,000 distinct CDR3 sequences, under 30% seen once. Sequences were obtained from blood. Receptors originate from a human donor who had recovered from COVID-19. Both conserved end residues are part of each CDR3. Fields, in order: V gene, D gene, J gene, clone size, CDR3 DNA, CDR3 protein. The D gene is left open where the match is weak. Size values are once, few and many counts, or a class for expanded clones, and some rows have none.

v_call: TRBV18
d_call: NA
j_call: TRBJ2-4
clone_size: NA
cdr3_nt: TGTGCCAGCTCACCTCAGGATAGGAACATTCAGTACTTC
cdr3_aa: CASSPQDRNIQYF

v_call: TRBV20-1
d_call: TRBD1
j_call: TRBJ1-2
clone_size: NA
cdr3_nt: TGCAGTGCTCCATCAGGGGGCGCAGGTGGCTACACCTTC
cdr3_aa: CSAPSGGAGGYTF

v_call: TRBV28
d_call: TRBD2
j_call: TRBJ2-2
clone_size: NA
cdr3_nt: TGTGCCAGCAGTCCCCTCGGACTAGCGGGAGCCGGAGCCGGGGAGCTGTTTTTT
cdr3_aa: CASSPLGLAGAGAGELFF

v_call: TRBV7-6
d_call: TRBD1
j_call: TRBJ2-7
clone_size: many
cdr3_nt: TGTGCCAGCAGTTCCGGGACAGGGGCGCAAGAGCAGTACTTC
cdr3_aa: CASSSGTGAQEQYF

v_call: TRBV19
d_call: NA
j_call: TRBJ1-2
clone_size: few
cdr3_nt: TGTGCCAGTAGTATAGTGTTCCAGGGGCCGGCGGGCTACACCTTC
cdr3_aa: CASSIVFQGPAGYTF

v_call: TRBV12-3/TRBV12-4
d_call: NA
j_call: TRBJ1-1
clone_size: NA
cdr3_nt: TGTGCCAGCAGTTTAGAGGGTTGGAACACTGAAGCTTTCTTT
cdr3_aa: CASSLEGWNTEAFF

v_call: TRBV6-2/TRBV6-3
d_call: NA
j_call: TRBJ1-5
clone_size: NA
cdr3_nt: TGTGCCAGCAGTTATGGTAGAATCAGCCCCCAGCATTTT
cdr3_aa: CASSYGRISPQHF

v_call: TRBV5-3
d_call: TRBD1
j_call: TRBJ2-7
clone_size: few
cdr3_nt: TGTGCCAGAAGCCACCGGGACAGGGACAACGAGCAGTACTTC
cdr3_aa: CARSHRDRDNEQYF

v_call: TRBV30
d_call: NA
j_call: TRBJ2-5
clone_size: few
cdr3_nt: TGTGCCTGGAGTGTTTCAGGTCGAGAGACCCAGTACTTC
cdr3_aa: CAWSVSGRETQYF

v_call: TRBV19
d_call: NA
j_call: TRBJ2-2
clone_size: medium-sized
cdr3_nt: TGTGCCAGTAAACGAGGTACCGGGGAGCTGTTTTTT
cdr3_aa: CASKRGTGELFF

v_call: TRBV6-6
d_call: TRBD1
j_call: TRBJ2-7
clone_size: NA
cdr3_nt: TGTGCCAGCACGGGACAGACATCCTACGAGCAGTACTTC
cdr3_aa: CASTGQTSYEQYF

v_call: TRBV5-4
d_call: TRBD2
j_call: TRBJ2-5
clone_size: NA
cdr3_nt: TGTGCCAGCAGCCCAGAACTAGCGGCAGGGGAGACCCAGTACTTC
cdr3_aa: CASSPELAAGETQYF

v_call: TRBV6-1
d_call: TRBD2
j_call: TRBJ2-5
clone_size: NA
cdr3_nt: TGTGCCAGCAGTGAACAGGCTAGCGGGGGCCGGGAGACCCAGTACTTC
cdr3_aa: CASSEQASGGRETQYF

v_call: TRBV6-5
d_call: TRBD1
j_call: TRBJ2-6
clone_size: many
cdr3_nt: TGTGCCAGCAGTTACTCGAGCATCAGGACAGGGATCGCTGGGGCCAACGTCCTGACTTTC
cdr3_aa: CASSYSSIRTGIAGANVLTF

v_call: TRBV29-1
d_call: TRBD2
j_call: TRBJ2-1
clone_size: medium-sized
cdr3_nt: TGCAGCGTTGGGCGGGAGGGCCTCTACAATGAGCAGTTCTTC
cdr3_aa: CSVGREGLYNEQFF

v_call: TRBV6-5
d_call: TRBD1
j_call: TRBJ2-7
clone_size: medium-sized
cdr3_nt: TGTGCCAGCAGTTACTCAGGGACAGGGGACTACGAGCAGTACTTC
cdr3_aa: CASSYSGTGDYEQYF

v_call: TRBV21-1
d_call: NA
j_call: TRBJ2-7
clone_size: NA
cdr3_nt: TGTGCCAGCATCATCCATAGGAGGCAGAGGAAGGAGTACTTC
cdr3_aa: CASIIHRRQRKEYF

v_call: TRBV6-2/TRBV6-3
d_call: NA
j_call: TRBJ2-2
clone_size: many
cdr3_nt: TGTGCCAGCAGAAGAGGGGGGAGCACCGGGGAGCTGTTTTTT
cdr3_aa: CASRRGGSTGELFF

v_call: TRBV7-2
d_call: TRBD1
j_call: TRBJ2-7
clone_size: NA
cdr3_nt: TGTGCCAGCAGCTTAGACATAGGGGGCACGGGCTACGAGCAGTACTTC
cdr3_aa: CASSLDIGGTGYEQYF

v_call: TRBV14
d_call: NA
j_call: TRBJ2-1
clone_size: NA
cdr3_nt: TGTGCCAGCAGCAATAGCGGACAAGGCTCCTACAATGAGCAGTTCTTC
cdr3_aa: CASSNSGQGSYNEQFF

v_call: TRBV6-5
d_call: TRBD1
j_call: TRBJ1-2
clone_size: few
cdr3_nt: TGTGCCAGCACCGGGACAGCTAACTATGGCTACACCTTC
cdr3_aa: CASTGTANYGYTF

v_call: TRBV30
d_call: NA
j_call: TRBJ2-1
clone_size: NA
cdr3_nt: TGTGCCTGGAGTGGGTTTTTTAGCTCCTACAATGAGCAGTTCTTC
cdr3_aa: CAWSGFFSSYNEQFF

v_call: TRBV7-2
d_call: NA
j_call: TRBJ1-4
clone_size: few
cdr3_nt: TGTGCCAGCAGCCCCAGGGGTACAACTAATGAAAAACTGTTTTTT
cdr3_aa: CASSPRGTTNEKLFF

v_call: TRBV29-1
d_call: TRBD1
j_call: TRBJ2-3
clone_size: NA
cdr3_nt: TGCAGCGTGGCCGGGACAGGGGTACGCACAGATACGCAGTATTTT
cdr3_aa: CSVAGTGVRTDTQYF

v_call: TRBV5-6
d_call: NA
j_call: TRBJ2-2
clone_size: few
cdr3_nt: TGTGCCAGCACCCAGCATCTGGGGTCCACCGGGGAGCTGTTTTTT
cdr3_aa: CASTQHLGSTGELFF

v_call: TRBV30
d_call: NA
j_call: TRBJ2-7
clone_size: NA
cdr3_nt: TGTGCCTGGAGTGTTTCTGGAGATCGAGACGAGCAGTACTTC
cdr3_aa: CAWSVSGDRDEQYF

v_call: TRBV20-1
d_call: TRBD1
j_call: TRBJ1-1
clone_size: NA
cdr3_nt: TGCAGTACCTACCACAGGGGGCGAGGGAACACTGAAGCTTTCTTT
cdr3_aa: CSTYHRGRGNTEAFF

v_call: TRBV6-1
d_call: NA
j_call: TRBJ1-2
clone_size: NA
cdr3_nt: TGTGCCAGCAGGGACATGGTGGAGGGCTACACCTTC
cdr3_aa: CASRDMVEGYTF

v_call: TRBV7-9
d_call: NA
j_call: TRBJ2-7
clone_size: NA
cdr3_nt: TGTGCCAGCAGCTTAGACGCGGGGTCGTACGAGGGGCAGTTGCGGGGCGAGCAGTACTTC
cdr3_aa: CASSLDAGSYEGQLRGEQYF

v_call: TRBV30
d_call: NA
j_call: TRBJ2-3
clone_size: many
cdr3_nt: TGTGCCTGGAGGAGGAATAGGGCGGCTACGCAGTATTTT
cdr3_aa: CAWRRNRAATQYF

v_call: TRBV13
d_call: NA
j_call: TRBJ1-5
clone_size: NA
cdr3_nt: TGTGCCAGCAGCTTAAATAATCAGCCCCAGCATTTT
cdr3_aa: CASSLNNQPQHF

v_call: TRBV12-3/TRBV12-4
d_call: TRBD1
j_call: TRBJ1-4
clone_size: medium-sized
cdr3_nt: TGTGCCAGCAGCCTGAGGACAGGGGCAAATGAAAAACTGTTTTTT
cdr3_aa: CASSLRTGANEKLFF

v_call: TRBV12-3/TRBV12-4
d_call: NA
j_call: TRBJ1-2
clone_size: NA
cdr3_nt: TGTGCCAGCAGTTACTCGTGGGGCTATGGCTACACCTTC
cdr3_aa: CASSYSWGYGYTF

v_call: TRBV19
d_call: NA
j_call: TRBJ1-3
clone_size: NA
cdr3_nt: TGTGCCAGTAGCCCACCGCCAGCGGCTGGAAACACCATATATTTT
cdr3_aa: CASSPPPAAGNTIYF

v_call: TRBV6-2/TRBV6-3
d_call: TRBD1
j_call: TRBJ1-2
clone_size: once
cdr3_nt: TGTGCCAGCAGAAGACAGGGCGGTCAGGGTGATGGCTACACCTTC
cdr3_aa: CASRRQGGQGDGYTF

v_call: TRBV7-9
d_call: NA
j_call: TRBJ2-5
clone_size: NA
cdr3_nt: TGTGCCAGCAGCCTACCCACCTACCAAGAGACCCAGTACTTC
cdr3_aa: CASSLPTYQETQYF

v_call: TRBV30
d_call: NA
j_call: TRBJ1-2
clone_size: NA
cdr3_nt: TGTGCCTGGAGGGTCCAATTGGTCGAGGGCTACACCTTC
cdr3_aa: CAWRVQLVEGYTF

v_call: TRBV5-6
d_call: NA
j_call: TRBJ2-7
clone_size: NA
cdr3_nt: TGTGCCAGCAGCCGCGTATTACCTCCCTACGAGCAGTACTTC
cdr3_aa: CASSRVLPPYEQYF

v_call: TRBV20-1
d_call: NA
j_call: TRBJ2-7
clone_size: NA
cdr3_nt: TGCAGTGCTCCCCCCTCAGGGCCACGAAGTACCTACGAGCAGTACTTC
cdr3_aa: CSAPPSGPRSTYEQYF

v_call: TRBV19
d_call: TRBD1
j_call: TRBJ1-2
clone_size: NA
cdr3_nt: TGTGCCAGTAGTATAGACCAACGACAGGGAACTAACTATGGCTACACCTTC
cdr3_aa: CASSIDQRQGTNYGYTF

v_call: TRBV18
d_call: NA
j_call: TRBJ1-1
clone_size: NA
cdr3_nt: TGTGCCAGCTCACCGGCGGGGAGGGGAACCATGAACACTGAAGCTTTCTTT
cdr3_aa: CASSPAGRGTMNTEAFF

v_call: TRBV30
d_call: TRBD1
j_call: TRBJ1-5
clone_size: few
cdr3_nt: TGTGCCTGGACCCAAGCCCCGGGACAGGGGAGGAATCAGCCCCAGCATTTT
cdr3_aa: CAWTQAPGQGRNQPQHF

v_call: TRBV6-4
d_call: TRBD1
j_call: TRBJ2-1
clone_size: NA
cdr3_nt: TGTGCCAGCAGTGACTCTTTTGCGAGGGGGCTATACAATGAGCAGTTCTTC
cdr3_aa: CASSDSFARGLYNEQFF

v_call: TRBV27
d_call: NA
j_call: TRBJ2-1
clone_size: NA
cdr3_nt: TGTGCCAGTCTCCCCGGGGGAAGCTCCTACAATGAGCAGTTCTTC
cdr3_aa: CASLPGGSSYNEQFF

v_call: TRBV5-4
d_call: NA
j_call: TRBJ2-7
clone_size: few
cdr3_nt: TGTGCCAGCAGCCGGTATGGGGCGGTCAACTCCAACGAGCAGTACTTC
cdr3_aa: CASSRYGAVNSNEQYF

v_call: TRBV29-1
d_call: TRBD1
j_call: TRBJ2-1
clone_size: medium-sized
cdr3_nt: TGCAGCGTTGAAGATCGCCGACAGGGGATTATCAATGAGCAGTTCTTC
cdr3_aa: CSVEDRRQGIINEQFF

v_call: TRBV29-1
d_call: NA
j_call: TRBJ2-3
clone_size: medium-sized
cdr3_nt: TGCAGCGGGTCAGGCTTAACAGATACGCAGTATTTT
cdr3_aa: CSGSGLTDTQYF

v_call: TRBV6-6
d_call: TRBD2
j_call: TRBJ2-3
clone_size: few
cdr3_nt: TGTGCCAGCTCCAAAGCGGGACTAGCGGGATTGCAAACGCAGTATTTT
cdr3_aa: CASSKAGLAGLQTQYF

v_call: TRBV6-5
d_call: TRBD2
j_call: TRBJ2-3
clone_size: NA
cdr3_nt: TGTGCCAGCAGTTACTCGATAGCGGGAGCTGAAGATACGCAGTATTTT
cdr3_aa: CASSYSIAGAEDTQYF

v_call: TRBV18
d_call: TRBD1
j_call: TRBJ2-2
clone_size: many
cdr3_nt: TGTGCCAGCTCAGCAAGACAGGGCCGAACCGGGGAGCTGTTTTTT
cdr3_aa: CASSARQGRTGELFF

v_call: TRBV19
d_call: TRBD1
j_call: TRBJ2-2
clone_size: NA
cdr3_nt: TGTGCCAGTACGCCGACAGGGGCTAGGACCGGGGAGCTGTTTTTT
cdr3_aa: CASTPTGARTGELFF